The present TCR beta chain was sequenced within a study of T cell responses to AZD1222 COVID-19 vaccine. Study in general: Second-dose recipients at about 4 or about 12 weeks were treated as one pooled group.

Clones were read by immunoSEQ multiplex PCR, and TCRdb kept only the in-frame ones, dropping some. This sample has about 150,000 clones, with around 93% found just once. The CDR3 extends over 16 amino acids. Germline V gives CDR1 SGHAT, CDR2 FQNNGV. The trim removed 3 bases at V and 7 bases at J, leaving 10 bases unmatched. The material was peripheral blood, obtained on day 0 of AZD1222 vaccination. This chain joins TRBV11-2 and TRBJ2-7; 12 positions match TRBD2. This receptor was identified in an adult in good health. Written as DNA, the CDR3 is TGTGCCAGCAGCTTGATGGCTAGCGGGAGGGCCCGGGAGCAGTACTTC. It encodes CASSLMASGRAREQYF.